The TCR beta chain under discussion was sequenced for a study of cytomegalovirus exposure and HLA in healthy donors. Study at large: From donors who were HLA-typed, an early data release held 80 million or so unique TCRs. Overall study findings and caveats: Equally common other TCR beta chains were less clonally expanded than HLA-associated ones, a later analysis found.

The CDR3 length is 16 residues. The V segment lost 1 base and the J segment 1 base; nucleotides outside the gene matches: 5. Germline V gene lookup returns CDR1 SGDLS and CDR2 YYNGEE. The PCR was carried out with 60 Vbeta primers and 13 Jbeta primers. The table came from immunoSEQ multiplex PCR; TCRdb's copy has only in-frame clones and leaves some out. The sample holds about 130,000 clones, 65% to 85% seen once. This clone was observed once. Its antigen is currently unknown. The chain combines TRBV9 with TRBJ2-3; 8 nucleotides line up with TRBD2. The source material was PBMCs. This TCR derives from a boy aged 5-17 years in good health and CMV-seronegative. The CDR3 region is CASSVYASGRTDTQYF. CDR3 nucleotides: TGTGCCAGCAGCGTATATGCTAGCGGGCGCACAGATACGCAGTATTTT.